A single T cell receptor beta chain is shown here with its context. Its antigen is currently unknown. Making the TCR beta libraries involved quantitative 5'-RACE with molecular barcodes. Each CDR3 protein gets one entry after TCRdb re-called the 5' RACE reads with MiXCR. The sample lists tens of thousands of distinct CDR3 sequences, approximately 5.3% occurring once. The sample comes from a study of CD8 T cells in ankylosing spondylitis. V was clipped by 1 base and J by 2 bases, with 9 bases between them. CDR3 length equals 15 residues. Germline-derived CDR1 and CDR2 are SEHNR and FQNEAQ (reference sequence). Whole-study findings and limits: A CD8+ phenotype characterized the disease-linked clones, which were relatively rare in peripheral blood.

The TCR originated in a male donor with ankylosing spondylitis or in good health (not recorded which). This chain connects TRBV7-9 to TRBJ2-1, with D perhaps matching TRBD2 (7 bases). The sample was blood, either unsorted or a sorted T cell fraction (not recorded which). In DNA form, the CDR3 reads TGTGCCAGCAGCTTAGTCGGGGGGCCCTACAATGAGCAGTTCTTC. It yields the protein CASSLVGGPYNEQFF.